This TCR beta chain was retrieved from a study of CD8+ T cells in alopecia areata. Background on the study: Treated patients were given 5 to 10 mg oral tofacitinib twice daily. Once tofacitinib had been taken for 6 to 18 months, 6 months off drug followed.

This CDR3 comprises 14 residues. Trimming took 8 bases from V and 2 from J; bases not matched to a gene: 8. Germline-derived CDR1 and CDR2 are LNHNV and YYDKDF (reference sequence). The study's findings and limits: Tofacitinib significantly brought down scalp clonality and expanded CD8+ clones among top 100.

Stated treatment: oral pan-JAK inhibitor, 5-10 mg twice daily. Collected material from alopecia areata patients comprised lesional scalp punch biopsies and peripheral blood. In each case, RNA was isolated and then reverse transcribed into cDNA as the sequencing template. Clones were sequenced by immunoSEQ multiplex PCR, and TCRdb holds only the in-frame ones, with some missing. The sample contains 110,000 or so clones, 50% to 65% of which appear only once. To note about this clone: Its target is not known.

The chain joins TRBV15 to TRBJ2-7; the match to TRBD1 covers 8 bases. This material consisted of CD4+ T cells sorted from blood, taken at week 24, from a patient treated with tofacitinib. The clonotype originates from a human donor with alopecia areata. The CDR3 reads CATANDRGPYEQYF. In DNA, the CDR3 is TGTGCCACCGCAAATGACAGGGGTCCCTACGAGCAGTACTTC.